The rows below give T cell receptor beta chains drawn from one sample of a study of response to subunit inactivated influenza vaccine. TCRdb ran MiXCR on the RT-PCR reads and lists one entry per CDR3 protein. The table includes hundreds of thousands of distinct CDR3 sequences, around 13% detected once. Material: PBMCs from blood, obtained about 6 weeks after vaccination. These receptor sequences come from a man aged 45 to 65 who received an inactivated influenza vaccine. CDR3s include the opening cysteine and the closing phenylalanine or tryptophan.

CDR3: CASSENKGEKLFF
V: TRBV7-2

CDR3: CSGDGGGVNPETQYF
V: TRBV20-1

CDR3: CASSLRTGSSGANVLTF
V: TRBV12-3/TRBV12-4

CDR3: CASSGGQPYEQYF
V: TRBV7-2

CDR3: CASKSQGALTDTQYF
V: TRBV5-1

CDR3: CASSPGGPFYNEQFF
V: TRBV12-3/TRBV12-4

CDR3: CASSEATEAFF
V: TRBV7-9

CDR3: CASSYLQLNTEAFF
V: TRBV5-1

CDR3: CSAIGSGRASTDTQYF
V: TRBV20-1

CDR3: CASSRGLAGGRTGELFF
V: TRBV12-3/TRBV12-4

CDR3: CASSVGDEDTQYF
V: TRBV9

CDR3: CASSREGTRGETQYF
V: TRBV4-3

CDR3: CSARDPYQGDEQYF
V: TRBV20-1

CDR3: CASSKGWGTGRVAEQFF
V: TRBV21-1

CDR3: CASSLASGGAMNEQFF
V: TRBV12-3/TRBV12-4

CDR3: CATSPQGYNEQFF
V: TRBV15

CDR3: CASSPGPFPQDKSPLHF
V: TRBV3-1

CDR3: CASSYGGGRISGANVLTF
V: TRBV6-5

CDR3: CASSRGQYGYEQYF
V: TRBV4-2

CDR3: CASTSGAGGNQPQHF
V: TRBV6-1

CDR3: CSVAPAIGQGVNTGELFF
V: TRBV29-1

CDR3: CSASGAYEGTGELFF
V: TRBV20-1

CDR3: CASSRLEGGEKGDTQYF
V: TRBV4-3

CDR3: CASNMDTEAFF
V: TRBV5-1

CDR3: CAISESRGQGGYTF
V: TRBV10-3

CDR3: CASSVGQGDTQYF
V: TRBV9

CDR3: CATSDGGGLGTEAFF
V: TRBV24-1

CDR3: CASSAGLALYTYEQYF
V: TRBV11-2

CDR3: CATSAHFRQDRFSGYTF
V: TRBV15

CDR3: CATSRGVGYGYTF
V: TRBV24-1

CDR3: CASSRASGRRAYNEQFF
V: TRBV7-9

CDR3: CASSYGLGSGETQYF
V: TRBV7-9

CDR3: CASSPRTLYNEQFF
V: TRBV7-9

CDR3: CASSTGLLISYEQYF
V: TRBV7-8

CDR3: CASSTMTGQETQYF
V: TRBV19

CDR3: CASSGTGTTGELLF
V: TRBV10-1

CDR3: CASSLQTEAKNIQYF
V: TRBV7-9

CDR3: CASSFAAGNQPQHF
V: TRBV12-3/TRBV12-4

CDR3: CSARTGTGNSPLHF
V: TRBV20-1

CDR3: CASTSSGTGLINEQFF
V: TRBV28

CDR3: CASSLLAGGPEMFF
V: TRBV5-6

CDR3: CASSGGPGLTGANVLTF
V: TRBV9

CDR3: CASSQGGSSYNEQFF
V: TRBV4-3

CDR3: CSVAQGQGGETQYF
V: TRBV29-1

CDR3: CASSANPAVTEAFF
V: TRBV7-8

CDR3: CASSFRATSGSSYNEQFF
V: TRBV7-8

CDR3: CASRGLAPQETQYF
V: TRBV6-2/TRBV6-3

CDR3: CASSDGTQSRALYQETQYF
V: TRBV5-6

CDR3: CASRRRGQQFGQYF
V: TRBV12-3/TRBV12-4

CDR3: CSVSESLNQPQHF
V: TRBV29-1